A selection of T cell receptor beta chains follows, all from one sample in a study of blood T cell repertoires in COVID-19. Data came from immunoSEQ multiplex PCR; TCRdb stores just in-frame clones and leaves some out. The sample lists 310,000 or so clones, approximately 90% occurring once. The specimen sequenced was PBMCs or T cells enriched from blood (not recorded which). These receptors were collected from a woman between 25 and 40 years old who had recovered from COVID-19. Each CDR3 is given with its conserved first and last residue. Fields, in order: J gene, V gene, CDR3 protein.

TRBJ2-3	TRBV5-1	CASSSDRAYSDTQYF
TRBJ1-1	TRBV6-6	CASSYSWDTTTAFF
TRBJ2-7	TRBV6-5	CASSLQGSSYEQYF
TRBJ2-1	TRBV5-5	CASSLDEGYYNEQFF
TRBJ2-7	TRBV27	CASRLLASGTEQYF
TRBJ2-5	TRBV28	CASSLLWGGLGVDETQYF
TRBJ2-1	TRBV5-1	CASSWTGTSGSNEQFF
TRBJ2-7	TRBV4-2	CASSRATDKGIYEQYF
TRBJ1-2	TRBV24-1	CATSDRAGGYGYTF
TRBJ1-4	TRBV11-2	CASRLRTGPNEKLFF
TRBJ2-7	TRBV5-1	CASSPTHGYEQYF
TRBJ1-2	TRBV28	CASSRQGAPGYTF
TRBJ1-2	TRBV28	CASSFTGMPNYGYTF
TRBJ2-7	TRBV5-8	CASSKTYSYEQYF
TRBJ2-7	TRBV6-1	CASSDAGRGSYEQYF
TRBJ1-2	TRBV7-9	CASSRGQGEGGYTF
TRBJ2-3	TRBV5-4	CASNQVSGRAADTQYF
TRBJ2-7	TRBV28	CASSGGGTPYEQYF
TRBJ2-1	TRBV28	CASSSGTSGRGIYNEQFF
TRBJ2-7	TRBV28	CASESPVYEQYF
TRBJ2-3	TRBV30	CAWRIAGARMDTQYF
TRBJ2-5	TRBV7-2	CASSLEGAGTQYF